This T cell receptor beta chain originates from a study of T cells in women clearing cervical HPV infection. In the study overall: Women with histologically confirmed HPV16-related CIN3 or worse, 2 with invasive cancer, served as cases. Blood came at first lesion visit for cases, post-clearance for controls. Broader study findings: CIN3+ cases had significantly higher TCR repertoire richness than controls, but evenness did not differ. TRBV6-7 abundance was lower in cases than controls (0.11% versus 0.16%).

Notes on this clone: Its antigen is not identified. The read falls 3 residues short of the CDR3 end, and the missing part is taken from the germline J gene.

Profiled with immunoSEQ multiplex PCR; TCRdb holds only in-frame clones, not every one. Recorded here are some 40,000 clones; the top ten clones represent 6% to 8.5%. Germline CDR1 SNHLY, CDR2 FYNNEI. This CDR3 comprises 12 residues. Trimming took 6 bases from V and 6 from J; bases not matched to a gene: 1. Material: blood buffy coat. The origin of this receptor is a woman aged 18 to 75 with a cervical HPV16 infection that either progressed to CIN3+ or cleared (not recorded which). The chain joins TRBV2 to TRBJ2-7, with 11 nucleotides matching TRBD1. This chain's CDR3 is CASRDRGREQYF. The CDR3 bases that were read are TGTGCCAGCAGGGACAGGGGGCGCGAG. Full variable domain (outside the CDR3, taken from reference TRBV2 and TRBJ2-7): EPEVTQTPSHQVTQMGQEVILRCVPISNHLYFYWYRQILGQKVEFLVSFYNNEISEKSEIFDDQFSVERPDGSNFTLKIRSTKLEDSAMYFCASRDRGREQYFGPGTRLTVT.